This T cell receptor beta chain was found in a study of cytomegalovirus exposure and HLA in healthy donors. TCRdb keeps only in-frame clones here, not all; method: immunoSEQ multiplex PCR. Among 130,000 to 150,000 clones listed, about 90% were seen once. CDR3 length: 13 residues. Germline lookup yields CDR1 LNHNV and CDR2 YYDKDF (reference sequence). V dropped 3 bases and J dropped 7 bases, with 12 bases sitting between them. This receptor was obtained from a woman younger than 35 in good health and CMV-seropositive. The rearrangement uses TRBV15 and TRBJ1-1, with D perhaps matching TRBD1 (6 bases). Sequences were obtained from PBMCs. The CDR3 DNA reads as TGTGCCACCAGCAGGGCCGGACAGTTTGAAGCTTTCTTT. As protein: CATSRAGQFEAFF.